This TCR beta chain was documented in a study of radiotherapy plus CTLA-4 blockade in lung cancer. A single count supports this clone. The target antigen is unknown. Study observations and caveats: Radiotherapy was combined with ipilimumab, and tumor-derived TCR clones then expanded in blood.

Ipilimumab CTLA-4 blockade and focal radiation were given to patients with chemo-refractory metastatic non-small-cell lung cancer. TCRdb's table, derived via immunoSEQ multiplex PCR, lists solely in-frame clones and lacks some. The table has some 110,000 clones, more than 75% seen once; the top ten hold roughly 2.5%. The V end was cut by 4 bases, the J end by 0 bases, with 5 bases between. The length of the CDR3 is 14 residues. Germline lookup yields CDR1 SGHKS and CDR2 YYEKEE (reference sequence). This specimen consisted of peripheral blood, obtained from a patient treated with radiotherapy plus ipilimumab. The chain links TRBV5-5 to TRBJ1-6; D not certain. This receptor was identified in a human donor with non-small cell lung cancer that progressed on radiotherapy plus ipilimumab. Some clones in this sample may be carry-over from other donors' samples. The DNA of the CDR3 is TGTGCCAGCAGCGCGAGCTCCTATAATTCACCCCTCCACTTT. Encoded protein: CASSASSYNSPLHF.